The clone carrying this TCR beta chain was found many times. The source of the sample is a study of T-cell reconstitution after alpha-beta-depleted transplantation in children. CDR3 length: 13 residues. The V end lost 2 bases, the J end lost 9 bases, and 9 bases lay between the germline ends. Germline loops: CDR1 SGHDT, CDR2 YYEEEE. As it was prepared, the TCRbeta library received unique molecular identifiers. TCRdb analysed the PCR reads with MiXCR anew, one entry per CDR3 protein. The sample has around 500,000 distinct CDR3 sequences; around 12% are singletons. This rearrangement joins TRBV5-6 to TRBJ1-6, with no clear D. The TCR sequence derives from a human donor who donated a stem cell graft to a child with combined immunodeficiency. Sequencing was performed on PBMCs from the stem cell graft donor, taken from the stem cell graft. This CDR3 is CASSFSSSSPLHF. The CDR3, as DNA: TGTGCCAGCAGCTTTTCCTCTTCTTCACCCCTCCACTTT.